Sequencing of this T cell receptor beta chain was carried out in a study of shared clonotypes between healthy human individuals. The data were produced by immunoSEQ multiplex PCR, yet TCRdb's version contains in-frame clones alone and is incomplete. The sample has 2 million to 2.5 million clones; over 85% are singletons. The TCR originated in a man aged 18 to 30 in good health. Some clones in this sample may be carry-over from other donors' samples. The sample taken for sequencing was naive CD4+ T cells from PBMCs. Specified subset: CD45RA+ positively selected.

The CDR3 region has the DNA TGTGCCAGCAGCGTAGGAACCACCGGGGAGCTGTTTTTT. It encodes CASSVGTTGELFF. The rearrangement joins TRBV9 to TRBJ2-2; D unresolved. V was shortened by 0 bases and J by 4 bases, with 4 bases between the two germline ends. Germline loops: CDR1 SGDLS, CDR2 YYNGEE. The CDR3 contains 13 residues.